Below, one TCR beta chain is given with its context. The sample is drawn from a study of blood T cell repertoires in COVID-19. Study-wide context: COVID-19 samples from acute and convalescent phases originated in the United States, Italy and Spain. T cells, B-cell-depleted T cells, or PBMCs supplied cDNA or gDNA.

There are 16 residues in the CDR3. Trimming shortened V by 5 bases and J by 0 bases, and 13 bases separated the two germline ends. Germline CDR1 is MGHDK and CDR2 is SYGVNS. Under the authors' procedure: Reference gene primer amplification gave estimated nucleated cell counts. The method was immunoSEQ multiplex PCR; TCRdb's version includes in-frame clones alone and lacks a portion of them. For V, J and clone size, that table is used; D and trimming come from the DNA. Of some 670,000 clones listed, over 80% are singletons. Input material: peripheral blood. This sequence joins TRBV25-1 and TRBJ2-2, with a weak D call TRBD1 (6 bases). The source of this sequence is a woman aged 18-30 years with acute or convalescent COVID-19. The CDR3 protein is CASSPHRVANTGELFF. The CDR3 region has the DNA TGTGCCAGCAGTCCACACAGGGTCGCGAACACCGGGGAGCTGTTTTTT.